This is a list of T cell receptor beta chains from one sample in a study of T cell responses to AZD1222 COVID-19 vaccine. The repertoire was sequenced with immunoSEQ multiplex PCR; TCRdb's copy has only in-frame clones and lacks some. The table lists about 130,000 clones, just under 95% of them singletons. The input for sequencing was peripheral blood, taken 28 days after the second AZD1222 dose. These receptors were collected from an adult who received the AZD1222 COVID-19 vaccine. The CDR3 runs from the conserved cysteine through the conserved F or W. D genes are given only for firm matches. Size is omitted from some rows. Given values are once, few, many or a class for expanded clones.

j_call | v_call | clone_size | d_call | cdr3_length | cdr3_aa | cdr3_nt
TRBJ2-3 | TRBV14 | NA | NA | 12 | CASSPFTDTQYF | TGTGCCAGCAGCCCATTCACAGATACGCAGTATTTT
TRBJ1-2 | TRBV6-5 | once | NA | 12 | CASSYGPYGYTF | TGTGCCAGCAGTTACGGCCCCTATGGCTACACCTTC
TRBJ2-5 | TRBV24-1 | NA | NA | 13 | CATSGRGGGTQYF | TGTGCCACCAGTGGGAGGGGAGGGGGGACCCAGTACTTC
TRBJ1-6 | TRBV5-6 | NA | TRBD1 | 15 | CASSLAGTGNSPLHF | TGTGCCAGCAGCTTGGCCGGGACAGGGAATTCACCCCTCCACTTT
TRBJ2-2 | TRBV11-2 | NA | NA | 16 | CASTLHRVWEAGELFF | TGTGCCAGCACTTTACACAGGGTTTGGGAAGCCGGGGAGCTGTTTTTT
TRBJ2-7 | TRBV11-2 | NA | NA | 15 | CASSLDLRLGYEQYF | TGTGCCAGCAGCTTAGATTTAAGACTGGGCTACGAGCAGTACTTC
TRBJ2-2 | TRBV6-4 | NA | TRBD2 | 15 | CASSRLAGDTGELFF | TGTGCCAGCAGTCGACTAGCGGGAGACACCGGGGAGCTGTTTTTT
TRBJ2-1 | TRBV5-6 | NA | NA | 17 | CASSLLYTPRGYNEQFF | TGTGCCAGCAGCTTGCTGTACACCCCTCGGGGATACAATGAGCAGTTCTTC
TRBJ2-7 | TRBV11-3 | NA | NA | 14 | CASSLRQTPYEQYF | TGTGCCAGCAGCTTGAGACAGACACCCTACGAGCAGTACTTC
TRBJ2-7 | TRBV6-5 | NA | NA | 12 | CAGRTSSYEQYF | TGTGCCGGTAGGACGAGCTCCTACGAGCAGTACTTC
TRBJ2-2 | TRBV24-1 | NA | NA | 13 | CATSGRVGGELFF | TGTGCCACCAGTGGACGGGTCGGCGGGGAGCTGTTTTTT
TRBJ1-3 | TRBV18 | NA | NA | 15 | CASSPEIGPGNTIYF | TGTGCCAGCTCACCAGAAATCGGGCCTGGAAACACCATATATTTT
TRBJ1-1 | TRBV12-3/TRBV12-4 | NA | NA | 13 | CASRLQTNTEAFF | TGTGCCAGTCGACTCCAGACGAACACTGAAGCTTTCTTT
TRBJ1-6 | TRBV13 | NA | NA | 14 | CASSLGTRNSPLHF | TGTGCCAGCAGTCTTGGGACTCGGAATTCACCCCTCCACTTT
TRBJ2-2 | TRBV7-8 | NA | TRBD2 | 19 | CASSLARGRAHTNTGELFF | TGTGCCAGCAGCTTAGCGCGAGGGAGGGCGCATACGAACACCGGGGAGCTGTTTTTT
TRBJ1-3 | TRBV28 | NA | NA | 16 | CASSLVQGYSGNTIYF | TGTGCCAGCAGTTTAGTACAGGGTTATTCTGGAAACACCATATATTTT
TRBJ2-6 | TRBV11-3 | NA | TRBD1 | 19 | CASSLDKTGGRSGANVLTF | TGTGCCAGCAGCTTAGACAAAACAGGGGGACGCTCTGGGGCCAACGTCCTGACTTTC
TRBJ2-2 | TRBV9 | NA | NA | 16 | CASSQTGTQRGGELFF | TGTGCCAGCAGCCAAACGGGGACTCAAAGGGGCGGGGAGCTGTTTTTT
TRBJ2-7 | TRBV13 | few | NA | 14 | CASSPGSGPYEQYF | TGTGCCAGCAGCCCCGGGAGCGGGCCCTACGAGCAGTACTTC
TRBJ2-1 | TRBV7-8 | NA | NA | 17 | CASSLKAGPSSYNEQFF | TGTGCCAGCAGCTTAAAGGCAGGGCCTAGCTCCTACAATGAGCAGTTCTTC
TRBJ1-1 | TRBV6-2/TRBV6-3 | NA | NA | 15 | CASSYGVIGDTEAFF | TGTGCCAGCAGTTACGGTGTGATAGGGGACACTGAAGCTTTCTTT
TRBJ1-5 | TRBV28 | NA | NA | 17 | CASNTPGDRYSNQPQHF | TGTGCCAGCAACACCCCAGGGGATCGGTATAGCAATCAGCCCCAGCATTTT
TRBJ2-1 | TRBV24-1 | NA | TRBD2 | 17 | CATSELPLAGNYNEQFF | TGTGCCACCAGTGAGCTACCACTAGCGGGAAACTACAATGAGCAGTTCTTC
TRBJ2-7 | TRBV7-9 | NA | NA | 13 | CASSRDTPYEQYF | TGTGCCAGCAGCCGGGACACCCCCTACGAGCAGTACTTC
TRBJ1-2 | TRBV7-9 | once | NA | 13 | CASSPAAGRGYTF | TGTGCCAGCAGCCCGGCGGCAGGTCGGGGCTACACCTTC
TRBJ2-1 | TRBV2 | NA | TRBD1 | 15 | CASSPGQGSYNEQFF | TGTGCCAGCAGTCCGGGACAGGGGTCGTACAATGAGCAGTTCTTC
TRBJ1-2 | TRBV28 | few | NA | 15 | CASSLPGAGDYGYTF | TGTGCCAGCAGTTTGCCCGGGGCAGGGGACTATGGCTACACCTTC
TRBJ1-2 | TRBV7-2 | NA | TRBD1 | 15 | CASSLATGGVYGYTF | TGTGCCAGCAGCTTGGCGACAGGGGGCGTCTATGGCTACACCTTC
TRBJ1-2 | TRBV12-5 | NA | NA | 14 | CASGLDGTSGGYTF | TGTGCTAGTGGTTTGGATGGGACTTCGGGTGGCTACACCTTC
TRBJ2-2 | TRBV30 | NA | TRBD1 | 16 | CAWREDRGPGTGELFF | TGTGCCTGGAGGGAAGACAGGGGGCCCGGAACCGGGGAGCTGTTTTTT
TRBJ2-1 | TRBV24-1 | NA | NA | 16 | CATSDLQAGSYNEQFF | TGTGCCACCAGTGATTTGCAGGCCGGATCCTACAATGAGCAGTTCTTC
TRBJ2-7 | TRBV15 | NA | NA | 14 | CATSRVGATYEQYF | TGTGCCACCAGCAGAGTTGGGGCCACCTACGAGCAGTACTTC
TRBJ1-6 | TRBV19 | NA | NA | 15 | CASSPLGPRGSPLHF | TGTGCCAGTAGTCCTCTCGGTCCGCGGGGTTCACCCCTCCACTTT
TRBJ1-6 | TRBV15 | NA | NA | 13 | CATTVSYNSPLHF | TGTGCCACCACTGTCTCCTATAATTCACCCCTCCACTTT
TRBJ2-1 | TRBV6-5 | NA | NA | 13 | CASSYTKDNEQFF | TGTGCCAGCAGTTATACTAAGGATAATGAGCAGTTCTTC
TRBJ2-1 | TRBV7-9 | once | TRBD1 | 12 | CASSATGYEQFF | TGTGCCAGCAGCGCGACAGGGTATGAGCAGTTCTTC
TRBJ1-1 | TRBV6-2/TRBV6-3 | NA | NA | 14 | CASSEGTTNTEAFF | TGTGCCAGCAGCGAAGGGACAACCAACACTGAAGCTTTCTTT
TRBJ1-2 | TRBV11-1 | few | TRBD1 | 13 | CASSPGTGYGYTF | TGTGCCAGCAGCCCAGGGACAGGGTATGGCTACACCTTC